This entry lists 7 T cell receptor beta chains sequenced from one sample in a study of long-term antiretroviral therapy in people with HIV. Running of the v3.0 immunoSEQ assay took place at survey level. Sequencing used immunoSEQ multiplex PCR; TCRdb keeps in-frame clones, though not all of them. The sample lists about 15,000 clones; 90% to 95% were seen once. The specimen was unsorted PBMCs, collected 0.3 years after starting antiretroviral therapy. These receptor sequences come from a man between 60 and 75 years old with HIV.

J is TRBJ2-3 and V is TRBV10-3; D may be TRBD1 (6 bases). The V end lost 7 bases, the J end lost 0 bases, and 14 bases lay between the germline ends. CDR3 length: 15 amino acids. Germline CDR1 is ENHRY and CDR2 is SYGVKD. The CDR3 DNA reads TGTGCCATCAATCCAGGGGAATTGAGCACAGATACGCAGTATTTT. Its protein is CAINPGELSTDTQYF.

The gene calls are TRBV28 and TRBJ1-3; D remains unclear. From germline, CDR1 is MDHEN and CDR2 SYDVKM. This CDR3 contains 15 residues. Trimming stripped 3 bases from V and 0 bases from J, with 9 bases between. This CDR3 is CASSLIPFSGNTIYF. The DNA of the CDR3 is TGTGCCAGCAGTTTGATCCCTTTCTCTGGAAACACCATATATTTT.

The chain employs TRBV2 and TRBJ2-3, with unresolved D. V was clipped by 8 bases and J by 9 bases, with 15 bases between them. The CDR3 runs to 12 residues. Germline V gene lookup returns CDR1 SNHLY and CDR2 FYNNEI. The CDR3 DNA follows: TGTGCCAGCCGGAATCCTCAGCTCACGCAGTATTTT. This gives the protein CASRNPQLTQYF.

This clone was counted between two and nine times. This rearrangement joins TRBV4-2 to TRBJ1-2; D possibly corresponds to TRBD1 (5 bases). The CDR3 is 14 residues long. V lost 0 bases to trimming and J lost 6 bases, with 11 bases between them. The V gene's germline CDR1 is LGHNA and CDR2 YNFKEQ. The CDR3 nucleotides are TGTGCCAGCAGCCAAGAAGGGGCAGGAAATGGCTACACCTTC. It yields the protein CASSQEGAGNGYTF.

This chain links TRBV4-3 with TRBJ2-7; TRBD1 might be the D (5 bases). CDR3 size: 11 residues. Trimming shortened V by 5 bases and J by 4 bases, and 6 bases separated the two germline ends. The germline V gene encodes CDR1 LGHNA and CDR2 YSLEER. Here the CDR3 reads CASSSGYEQYF. DNA for the CDR3: TGCGCCAGCAGCTCAGGGTACGAGCAGTACTTC.

The chain carries TRBV29-1 and TRBJ2-1; D remains ambiguous. CDR1 is SQVTM, CDR2 ANQGSEA, per germline. Trimming pared 0 bases from V and 13 bases from J, leaving 13 bases between. This CDR3 spans 12 amino acids. In DNA, the CDR3 is TGCAGCGTTGAAGATAGCCCCGTTCATCAGTTCTTC. Translation gives CSVEDSPVHQFF.

The chain combines TRBV7-8 with TRBJ1-1, with 7 bases identical to TRBD1. V lost 3 bases and J lost 0; bases outside the gene matches: 7. The CDR3 contains 16 residues. Germline assignment: CDR1 SGHVS and CDR2 FQNEAQ. CDR3 DNA sequence: TGTGCCAGCAGCTTCGACAGGGTGAGGATGAACACTGAAGCTTTCTTT. Its translation: CASSFDRVRMNTEAFF.